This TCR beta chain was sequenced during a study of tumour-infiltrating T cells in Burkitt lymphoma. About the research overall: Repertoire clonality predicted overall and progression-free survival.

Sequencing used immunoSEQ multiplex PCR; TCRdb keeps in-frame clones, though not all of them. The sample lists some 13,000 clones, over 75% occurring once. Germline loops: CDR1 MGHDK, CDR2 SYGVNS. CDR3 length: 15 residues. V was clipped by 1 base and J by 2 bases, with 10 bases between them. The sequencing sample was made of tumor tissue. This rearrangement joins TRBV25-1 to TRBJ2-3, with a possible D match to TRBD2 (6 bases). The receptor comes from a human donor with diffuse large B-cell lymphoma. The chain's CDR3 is CASSESGGVTDTQYF. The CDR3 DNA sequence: TGTGCCAGCAGTGAATCCGGGGGAGTCACAGATACGCAGTATTTT. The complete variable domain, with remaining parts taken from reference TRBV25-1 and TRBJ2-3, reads EADIYQTPRYLVIGTGKKITLECSQTMGHDKMYWYQQDPGMELHLIHYSYGVNSTEKGDLSSESTVSRIRTEHFPLTLESARPSHTSQYLCASSESGGVTDTQYFGPGTRLTVL.